This is a list of T cell receptor beta chains from one sample in a study of blood T cell repertoires in COVID-19. The assay was immunoSEQ multiplex PCR, and TCRdb's table has in-frame clones only and misses some. Of under 200,000 clones listed, 86% are singletons. The sample consisted of peripheral blood. The receptors here all came from a woman in her seventies with acute or convalescent COVID-19. Each CDR3 is given with its conserved first and last residue. The D gene is left open where the match is weak. Size values are once, few and many counts, or a class for expanded clones, and some rows have none.

DNA	CDR3	J	size	V	D
TGTGCCAGCAGCATGAGGAATAAATTGACTAGCGGGCGCGATACGCAGTATTTT	CASSMRNKLTSGRDTQYF	TRBJ2-3	.	TRBV7-2	TRBD2
TGTGCCAGCAGTGGAACTAGGGTCTCCTACGAGCAGTACTTC	CASSGTRVSYEQYF	TRBJ2-7	.	TRBV2	.
TGTGCCAGCTCACCACCGGTCGGGGACACTGAAGCTTTCTTT	CASSPPVGDTEAFF	TRBJ1-1	.	TRBV18	.
TGTGCCAGCAGCTTAAGAGGACTAGGCCAAGAGACCCAGTACTTC	CASSLRGLGQETQYF	TRBJ2-5	.	TRBV7-2	TRBD2
TGTGCCAGCAGTTACCAGCGCGGTAACAGGGGGAACACTGAAGCTTTCTTT	CASSYQRGNRGNTEAFF	TRBJ1-1	.	TRBV6-2/TRBV6-3	TRBD1
TGTGCCAGTAGTATGACAGGGTTAAATGAGCAGTTCTTC	CASSMTGLNEQFF	TRBJ2-1	.	TRBV19	TRBD1
TGTGCCAGCAGCTGGGGTTCGAACAGGGGGCAAATTGGCTACACCTTC	CASSWGSNRGQIGYTF	TRBJ1-2	.	TRBV3-1/TRBV3-2	TRBD1
TGTGCCAGCAGCTTATATACTAGCGGGCAAGAGACCCAGTACTTC	CASSLYTSGQETQYF	TRBJ2-5	.	TRBV7-8	TRBD2
TGTGCCAGCAGCTCAGCGGGGCAAACAAGCTACGAGCAGTACTTC	CASSSAGQTSYEQYF	TRBJ2-7	.	TRBV13	TRBD2
TGTGCCACTAACCTCAACCGGGGAGCTTTCTTT	CATNLNRGAFF	TRBJ1-1	.	TRBV6-5	.
TGTGCCACCCGGACAGATGGCTACACCTTC	CATRTDGYTF	TRBJ1-2	once	TRBV2	.
TGTGCCAGCAGCTTGGGGCCCCCCGGGGAGCTGTTTTTT	CASSLGPPGELFF	TRBJ2-2	once	TRBV5-8	.
TGCGCCAGCAGCTTTCGGACAGATATGAACACTGAAGCTTTCTTT	CASSFRTDMNTEAFF	TRBJ1-1	few	TRBV4-3	.
TGTGCCAGCAGATTAACAGGGGGCGGTAAAAACATTCAGTACTTC	CASRLTGGGKNIQYF	TRBJ2-4	few	TRBV28	TRBD1
TGTGCCAGCAGCCAGGAAGTACTCGGGGGGGCAGGAGATACGCAGTATTTT	CASSQEVLGGAGDTQYF	TRBJ2-3	.	TRBV4-2	TRBD2
TGCGCCAGCAGCTTGGGAGCAGGGGGATCTGGAAACACCATATATTTT	CASSLGAGGSGNTIYF	TRBJ1-3	.	TRBV5-1	TRBD1
TGCGCCAGCAGCTTGGCAGGGACAGGGTCTGAAGCTTTCTTT	CASSLAGTGSEAFF	TRBJ1-1	.	TRBV5-1	TRBD1
TGTGCCAGCAGCCAGAGAAAGGGGTTGTCTAATGAAAAACTGTTTTTT	CASSQRKGLSNEKLFF	TRBJ1-4	once	TRBV4-2	.
TGTGCCAGCAGCACCCGACAGGCCTCAAGGGCGGAAGCTTTCTTT	CASSTRQASRAEAFF	TRBJ1-1	.	TRBV7-6	.
TGCGCCAGCAGCTTGGGGACAGTATCCTACGAGCAGTACTTC	CASSLGTVSYEQYF	TRBJ2-7	.	TRBV5-1	.
TGTGCCAGCAGCCCGCAAAGCTCAGATACGCAGTATTTT	CASSPQSSDTQYF	TRBJ2-3	.	TRBV11-2	.
TGCGCCAGCAGCTTGGAGGTCCGGCGGACTGAAGCTTTCTTT	CASSLEVRRTEAFF	TRBJ1-1	.	TRBV5-1	.
TGTGCCAGCAGCCCCTTAGGGGCAGGCCAGCCCCAGCATTTT	CASSPLGAGQPQHF	TRBJ1-5	.	TRBV6-2/TRBV6-3	.
TGTGCCAGCAGTTACCTCGGTGCGGGCAAGAACACTGAAGCTTTCTTT	CASSYLGAGKNTEAFF	TRBJ1-1	.	TRBV6-2/TRBV6-3	.
TGTGCCAGCAGCGTCGGACAGGGGGCTAACTATGGCTACACCTTC	CASSVGQGANYGYTF	TRBJ1-2	.	TRBV5-4	TRBD1